This T cell receptor (beta chain) was obtained from a study of blood T cell repertoires in COVID-19. Germline lookup yields CDR1 SGHVS and CDR2 FNYEAQ. The trim removed 5 bases at V and 10 bases at J, leaving 10 bases unmatched. This CDR3 comprises 14 residues. Original methodology: Amplification from reference gene primers served as the basis for estimated nucleated cell counts. Profiled with immunoSEQ multiplex PCR; TCRdb holds only in-frame clones, not every one. The V and J calls and clone size are taken from that table; D and trimming were inferred from the DNA. The data contain around 300,000 clones, 80% to 90% of them singletons.

The receptor was isolated from a woman in her 70s with acute or convalescent COVID-19. This chain uses TRBV7-6 with TRBJ2-4, with 8 bases that match TRBD1. Source material: peripheral blood. The chain's CDR3 is CASSPSGQGLIQYF. In nucleotides, the CDR3 is TGTGCCAGCAGCCCCAGCGGACAGGGCCTTATTCAGTACTTC.